The sequence of this TCR beta chain was determined in a study of blood T cell repertoires in COVID-19. Study summary: Researchers got acute and convalescent COVID-19 samples from the United States, Italy and Spain. PBMCs, B-cell-depleted T cells, or T cells provided the cDNA or gDNA that made up the material.

Study processing details: Cell counts per sample came from amplifying reference gene primers. The repertoire was sequenced with immunoSEQ multiplex PCR; TCRdb's copy has only in-frame clones and lacks some. Clone size and the V and J calls come from that table; the DNA yielded D and trimming. The table has 150,000 or so clones, roughly 82% seen once. Source material: peripheral blood. This TCR was sampled from a human donor with acute or convalescent COVID-19. The donor label of this sample is uncertain.

The CDR3: CASSPIRAGFVSNQPQHF. CDR3 sequence (DNA): TGTGCCAGTAGCCCCATCAGGGCAGGGTTTGTAAGCAATCAGCCCCAGCATTTT. The rearrangement links TRBV19 to TRBJ1-5; a possible D gene is TRBD1 (5 bases). The V gene lost 6 bases and the J gene lost 1 base, with 22 bases spanning the gap. The germline V gene has CDR1 LNHDA and CDR2 SQIVND (reference sequence). This CDR3 has 18 residues.